The next 2 T cell receptor beta chains were all read from a single sample in a study of cytotoxic CD8 clonotypes in ibrutinib-treated CLL. The assay was immunoSEQ multiplex PCR, and TCRdb's table has in-frame clones only and misses some. The table records some 28,000 clones, roughly 60% of them present only once. The material was PBMCs, obtained before ibrutinib treatment. The receptor set was obtained from a human donor with chronic lymphocytic leukemia.

The V and J genes are TRBV28 and TRBJ2-3, with D perhaps TRBD1 or TRBD2 (6 bases each). The CDR3 loop spans 14 amino acids. V was cut by 3 bases and J by 2 bases, with 9 bases left in between. The germline V gene has CDR1 MDHEN and CDR2 SYDVKM. DNA for the CDR3: TGTGCCAGCAGTTTTGGGGGGCCCACAGATACGCAGTATTTT. Translation gives CASSFGGPTDTQYF. Drawing the rest from reference TRBV28 and TRBJ2-3, the complete variable domain is DVKVTQSSRYLVKRTGEKVFLECVQDMDHENMFWYRQDPGLGLRLIYFSYDVKMKEKGDIPEGYSVSREKKERFSLILESASTNQTSMYLCASSFGGPTDTQYFGPGTRLTVL.

This clone was detected once. This chain uses TRBV27 with TRBJ2-6, with 9 nucleotides matching TRBD1. The length of the CDR3 is 21 residues. From germline, CDR1 is MNHEY and CDR2 SMNVEV (reference sequence). V dropped 3 bases and J dropped 0; count of bases not matched to a gene: 15. CDR3 nucleotide sequence: TGTGCCAGCAGTTTGTTAAGGACAGGGGACCTCCCTTCCTCTGGGGCCAACGTCCTGACTTTC. Its protein is CASSLLRTGDLPSSGANVLTF.